This T cell receptor beta chain was identified in a study of T cell clonotyping in hematopoietic cell transplantation. Study findings and constraints: Higher Inverse Simpson Index values in graft donor and pretransplant recipient predicted broader posttransplant TCR diversity. After transplant, recipient diversity fell while pathologically expanded clonotypes grew through day 180. At the given depth, recipient repertoires were over 95% de novo clonotypes. Without cell sorting, CD4 versus CD8 contributions remain unresolved.

As regards this clone: Its target is unknown.

Using immunoSEQ multiplex PCR, the repertoire was profiled, and TCRdb retains in-frame clones only, with some absent. The table shows 15,000 to 20,000 clones, with approximately 60% occurring only once. Trimming took off 5 bases at V and 0 bases at J, with 7 bases between the two ends. The CDR3 runs to 13 residues. Germline V lookup: CDR1 LGHNA, CDR2 YSLEER. V gene TRBV4-3 combines with J gene TRBJ1-2; no reliable D call. This TCR derives from a male patient in his 50s who had an allogeneic stem cell transplant from an unrelated donor, so T cells may come from the graft donor. Some clones in this sample may be carry-over from other donors' samples. The material was PBMCs, obtained 30 days after allogeneic stem cell transplant. This CDR3 reads CASSLGSNYGYTF. CDR3 nucleotide sequence: TGCGCCAGCAGCTTAGGGTCTAACTATGGCTACACCTTC.